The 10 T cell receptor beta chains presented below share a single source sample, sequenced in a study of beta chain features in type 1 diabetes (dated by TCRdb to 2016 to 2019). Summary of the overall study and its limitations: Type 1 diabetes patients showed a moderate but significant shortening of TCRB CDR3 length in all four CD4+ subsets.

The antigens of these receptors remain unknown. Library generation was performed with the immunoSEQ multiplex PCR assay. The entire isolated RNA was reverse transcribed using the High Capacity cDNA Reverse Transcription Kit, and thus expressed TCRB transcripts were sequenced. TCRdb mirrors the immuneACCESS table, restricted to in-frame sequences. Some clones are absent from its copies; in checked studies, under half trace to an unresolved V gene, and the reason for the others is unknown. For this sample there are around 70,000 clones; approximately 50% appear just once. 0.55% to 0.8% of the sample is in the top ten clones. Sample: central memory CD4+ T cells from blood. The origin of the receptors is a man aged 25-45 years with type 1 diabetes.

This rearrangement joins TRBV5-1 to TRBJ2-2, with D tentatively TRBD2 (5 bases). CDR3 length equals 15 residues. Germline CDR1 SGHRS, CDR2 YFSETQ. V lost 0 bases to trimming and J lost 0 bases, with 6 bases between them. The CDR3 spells CASSLDGTNTGELFF. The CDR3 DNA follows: TGCGCCAGCAGCTTGGACGGGACGAACACCGGGGAGCTGTTTTTT.

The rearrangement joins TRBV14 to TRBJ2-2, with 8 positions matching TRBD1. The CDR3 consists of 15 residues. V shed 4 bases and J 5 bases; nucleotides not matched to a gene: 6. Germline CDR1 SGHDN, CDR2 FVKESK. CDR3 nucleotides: TGTGCCAGCAGCCTAGGACAGGGAAGGACCGGGGAGCTGTTTTTT. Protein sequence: CASSLGQGRTGELFF.

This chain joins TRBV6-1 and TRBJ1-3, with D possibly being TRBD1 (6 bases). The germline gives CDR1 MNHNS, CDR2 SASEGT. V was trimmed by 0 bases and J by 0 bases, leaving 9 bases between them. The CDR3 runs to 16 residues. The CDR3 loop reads CASSEAGQISGNTIYF. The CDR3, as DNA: TGTGCCAGCAGTGAAGCAGGACAGATCTCTGGAAACACCATATATTTT.

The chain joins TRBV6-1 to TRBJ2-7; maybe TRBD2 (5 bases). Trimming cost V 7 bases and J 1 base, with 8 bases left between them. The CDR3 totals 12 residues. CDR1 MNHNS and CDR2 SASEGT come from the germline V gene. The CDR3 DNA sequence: TGTGCCAGCATGTGGGAGTCCTACGAGCAGTACTTC. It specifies CASMWESYEQYF.

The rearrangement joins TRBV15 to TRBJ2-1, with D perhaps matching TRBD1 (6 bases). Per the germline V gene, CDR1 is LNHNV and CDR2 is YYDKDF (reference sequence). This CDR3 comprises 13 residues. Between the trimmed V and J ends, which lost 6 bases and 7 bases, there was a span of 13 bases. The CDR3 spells CATRKQGRNEQFF. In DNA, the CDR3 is TGTGCCACCAGGAAGCAGGGGCGGAATGAGCAGTTCTTC.

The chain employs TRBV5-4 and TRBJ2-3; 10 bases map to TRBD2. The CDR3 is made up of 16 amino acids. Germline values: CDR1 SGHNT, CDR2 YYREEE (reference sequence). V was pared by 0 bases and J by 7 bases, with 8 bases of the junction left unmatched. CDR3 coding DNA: TGTGCCAGCAGCTTGGAGTCTAGCGGGAGCATCTATACGCAGTATTTT. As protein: CASSLESSGSIYTQYF.

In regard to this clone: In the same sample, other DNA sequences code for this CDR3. The CDR3 is CASSGGQETQYF. In DNA form, the CDR3 reads TGTGCCAGTAGCGGGGGGCAAGAGACCCAGTACTTC. The V call is TRBV7-9, the J call TRBJ2-5, with TRBD2 identical over 10 bases. In germline, CDR1 is SEHNR, CDR2 FQNEAQ (reference sequence). The CDR3 is 12 amino acids. V lost 9 bases, J lost 2 bases, and 0 bases stayed unmatched.

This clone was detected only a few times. CDR3 in amino acids: CASSLVGGARDEKLFF. The CDR3 nucleotides read TGTGCCAGCAGCTTAGTAGGGGGGGCGCGTGATGAAAAACTGTTTTTT. The rearrangement joins TRBV7-9 to TRBJ1-4, with D possibly being TRBD1 (6 bases). The V gene's germline CDR1 is SEHNR and CDR2 FQNEAQ (reference sequence). The CDR3 is 16 residues long. The ends were cut back, 1 base at V and 6 bases at J, with 15 bases in the middle. The full variable domain, in which reference TRBV7-9 and TRBJ1-4 provide the parts outside the CDR3, is DTGVSQNPRHKITKRGQNVTFRCDPISEHNRLYWYRQTLGQGPEFLTYFQNEAQLEKSRLLSDRFSAERPKGSFSTLEIQRTEQGDSAMYLCASSLVGGARDEKLFFGSGTQLSVL.

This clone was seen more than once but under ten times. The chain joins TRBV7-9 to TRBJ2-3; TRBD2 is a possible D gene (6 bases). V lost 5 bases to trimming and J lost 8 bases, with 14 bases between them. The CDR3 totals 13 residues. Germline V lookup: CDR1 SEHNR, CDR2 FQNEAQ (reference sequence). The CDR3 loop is CASSGTDYGTQYF. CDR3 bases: TGTGCCAGCAGCGGAACGGACTATGGTACGCAGTATTTT.

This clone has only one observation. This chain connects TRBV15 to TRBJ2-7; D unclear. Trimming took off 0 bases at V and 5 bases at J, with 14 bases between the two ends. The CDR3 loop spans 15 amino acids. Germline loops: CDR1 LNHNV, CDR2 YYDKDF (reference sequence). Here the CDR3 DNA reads TGTGCCACCAGCAGAGATATACAATCCCGAAACGAGCAGTACTTC. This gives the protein CATSRDIQSRNEQYF. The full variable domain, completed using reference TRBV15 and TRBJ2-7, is DAMVIQNPRYQVTQFGKPVTLSCSQTLNHNVMYWYQQKSSQAPKLLFHYYDKDFNNEADTPDNFQSRRPNTSFCFLDIRSPGLGDTAMYLCATSRDIQSRNEQYFGPGTRLTVT.